The clone carrying this T cell receptor (beta chain) occurred once. These data originate in a study of control samples from healthy donors and cancer patients. The table came from immunoSEQ multiplex PCR; TCRdb's copy has only in-frame clones and leaves some out. The sample holds around 140,000 clones, nearly 90% seen once. This sequence was found in a man aged 50 or older with head and neck cancer. The sequenced sample consisted of PBMCs.

The chain's CDR3 is CATSRDRWAVTNEKLFF. The CDR3 DNA is TGTGCCACCAGCAGAGATCGTTGGGCCGTAACGAATGAAAAACTGTTTTTT. The chain employs TRBV15 and TRBJ1-4; no definite D call. Trimming left V 0 bases short and J 5 bases short, with 16 bases between. This CDR3 contains 17 residues. Germline V gives CDR1 LNHNV, CDR2 YYDKDF (reference sequence).